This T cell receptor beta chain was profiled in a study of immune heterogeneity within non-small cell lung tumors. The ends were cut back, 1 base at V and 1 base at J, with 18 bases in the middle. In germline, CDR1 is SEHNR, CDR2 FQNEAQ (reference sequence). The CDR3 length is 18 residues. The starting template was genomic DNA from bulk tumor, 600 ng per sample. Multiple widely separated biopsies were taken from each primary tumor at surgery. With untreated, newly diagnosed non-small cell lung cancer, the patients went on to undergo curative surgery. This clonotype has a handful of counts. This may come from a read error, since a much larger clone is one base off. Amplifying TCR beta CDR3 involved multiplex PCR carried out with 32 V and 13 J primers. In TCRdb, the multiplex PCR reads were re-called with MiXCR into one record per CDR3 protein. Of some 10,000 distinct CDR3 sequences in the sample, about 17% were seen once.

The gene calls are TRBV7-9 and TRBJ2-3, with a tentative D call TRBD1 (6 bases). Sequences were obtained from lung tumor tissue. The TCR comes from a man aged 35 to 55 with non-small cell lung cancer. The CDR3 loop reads CASSLGASRGTGTDTQYF. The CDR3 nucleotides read TGTGCCAGCAGCTTAGGTGCTAGCAGGGGAACGGGCACAGATACGCAGTATTTT.